This TCR beta chain was sequenced for a study of T cell repertoires in cytomegalovirus infection (dated 2019 in TCRdb). Background on the whole study: Donor HLA type was relevant to the analysis, because carriage of CMV infection together with the matching HLA type was indicated by public TCR beta signatures.

Concerning this clonotype itself: Its recognized antigen is unknown. Base qualities are missing; no much larger clone stands one base away.

General findings and caveats noted by the study authors: In both this cohort and an independent cohort of 352 donors, the cumulative frequency of public TCR beta family members distinguished carriers of CMV infection plus the relevant HLA type. The ex vivo response was dominated by HLA-C-restricted CMV-specific TCR beta clonotypes, and the single most frequent clonotype in two of eight donors was supplied by these HLA-C-restricted clonotypes.

Sequencing took place on an Illumina HiSeq 1500. TCRdb reanalyzed the raw reads on its own, using fastp at Q25 for trimming and MiXCR for clone calling, and kept in-frame beta chains. Each record represents a unique CDR3 protein, reported with the most common genes and DNA among its rows. This sample is represented by hundreds of thousands of distinct CDR3 sequences; more than 20% of them were singletons. Together, the top ten hold less than 9.5% of the sample. The specimen sequenced was CD8+ T cells from PBMCs. The TCR was taken from a human donor in good health (CMV status not recorded). Some clones in this sample may be carry-over from other donors' samples.

CDR3 loop: CSVQGLIYNEQFF. The sequenced DNA: TGCAGCGTCCAGGGCCTGATCTACAATGAGCAGTTCTTC. The receptor chain draws on TRBV29-1 and TRBJ2-1; possibly the D gene is TRBD1, per 5 matching bases. From its cysteine to its phenylalanine, the CDR3 spans 13 amino acids. Only the CDR3 portion is preserved as DNA: 39 bases, with reading frame beginning at the first base. V and J lose 6 bases and 3 bases, and a span of 12 bases separates them. CDR1 and CDR2, per the germline V gene, are SQVTM and ANQGSEA.